This entry features one T cell receptor (beta chain) sequence. Its matching antigen is unknown. The source of the sample is a study of T cells in Graves' hyperthyroidism and ophthalmopathy. Whole-study results and caveats: Prediction of ophthalmopathy progression came a median around 6 months pre-onset.

Graves' hyperthyroidism was deemed stable absent ophthalmopathy progression within 18 months. Used for diagnoses were clinical symptoms, serum thyroxine and TRAb, thyroid ultrasound and orbital computed tomography. It was 8.5 to 10 ml of fresh peripheral blood that supplied the PBMCs. In germline, CDR1 is SGHTA, CDR2 FQGNSA. V lost 5 bases and J 4 bases, leaving 14 bases between the germline ends. The CDR3 is made up of 14 amino acids. Amplification of TCR beta CDR3 regions used RNA as the template. The TCR CDR3 was amplified in a first-round RT-PCR using the HTBI primer set. TCRdb re-called the multiplex PCR reads through MiXCR, storing one row per CDR3 protein. The sample lists roughly 700,000 distinct CDR3 sequences, approximately 40% occurring once.

Specimen: blood. The clonotype comes from a woman between 40 and 55 years old with Graves' hyperthyroidism. V usage is TRBV7-2 and J usage is TRBJ1-2; D not resolved. In DNA form, the CDR3 reads TGTGCCAGCAGCCCGATGGGCGGTAGCTATGGCTACACCTTC. Amino acid sequence: CASSPMGGSYGYTF. The complete variable domain, with remaining parts taken from reference TRBV7-2 and TRBJ1-2, reads GAGVSQSPSNKVTEKGKDVELRCDPISGHTALYWYRQSLGQGLEFLIYFQGNSAPDKSGLPSDRFSAERTGGSVSTLTIQRTQQEDSAVYLCASSPMGGSYGYTFGSGTRLTVV.